This T cell receptor (beta chain) is from a study of blood T cell repertoires in COVID-19. The table came from immunoSEQ multiplex PCR; TCRdb's copy has only in-frame clones and leaves some out. The sample records 200,000 to 300,000 clones, about 87% being singletons. The receptor was derived from a human donor in a cohort sampled during active COVID-19. Sequencing was performed on peripheral blood.

CDR3 protein: CASSGRGYGYTF. In DNA, the CDR3 is TGTGCCAGCTCCGGGCGGGGCTATGGCTACACCTTC. This chain joins TRBV25-1 and TRBJ1-2; D unclear. The germline V gene encodes CDR1 MGHDK and CDR2 SYGVNS. V was trimmed by 8 bases and J by 4 bases, leaving 11 bases between them. The CDR3 runs to 12 residues.